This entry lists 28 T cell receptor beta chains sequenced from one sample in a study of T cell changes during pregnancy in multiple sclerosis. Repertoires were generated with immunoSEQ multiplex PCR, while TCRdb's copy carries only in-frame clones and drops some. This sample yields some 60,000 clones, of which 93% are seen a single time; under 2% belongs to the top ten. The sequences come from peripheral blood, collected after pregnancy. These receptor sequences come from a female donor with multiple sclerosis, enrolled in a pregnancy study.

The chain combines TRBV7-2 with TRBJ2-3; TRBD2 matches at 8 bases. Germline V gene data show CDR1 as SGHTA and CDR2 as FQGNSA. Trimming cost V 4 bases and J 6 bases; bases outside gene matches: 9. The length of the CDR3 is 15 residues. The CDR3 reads CASSSTSADRDTQYF. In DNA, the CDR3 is TGTGCCAGCAGCTCGACTAGCGCCGATCGGGATACGCAGTATTTT.

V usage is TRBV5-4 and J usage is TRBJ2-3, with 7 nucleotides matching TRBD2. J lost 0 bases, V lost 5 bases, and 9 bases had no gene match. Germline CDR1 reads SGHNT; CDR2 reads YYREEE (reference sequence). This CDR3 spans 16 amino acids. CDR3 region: CASRGGKYASTDTQYF. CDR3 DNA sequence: TGTGCCAGCAGGGGGGGGAAGTACGCTAGCACAGATACGCAGTATTTT.

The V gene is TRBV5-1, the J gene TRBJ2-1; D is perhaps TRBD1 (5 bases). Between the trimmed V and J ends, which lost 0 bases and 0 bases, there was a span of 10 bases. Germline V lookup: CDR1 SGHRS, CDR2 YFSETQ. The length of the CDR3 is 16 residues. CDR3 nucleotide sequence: TGCGCCAGCAGCTTGGGGGCAGGGCTCTCCTACAATGAGCAGTTCTTC. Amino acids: CASSLGAGLSYNEQFF.

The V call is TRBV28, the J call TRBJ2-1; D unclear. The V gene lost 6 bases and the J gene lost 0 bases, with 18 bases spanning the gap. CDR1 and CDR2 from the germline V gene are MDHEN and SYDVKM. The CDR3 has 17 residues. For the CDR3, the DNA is TGTGCCAGCAGCTCTACCCGACTTGCGCACTCCTACAATGAGCAGTTCTTC. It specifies CASSSTRLAHSYNEQFF.

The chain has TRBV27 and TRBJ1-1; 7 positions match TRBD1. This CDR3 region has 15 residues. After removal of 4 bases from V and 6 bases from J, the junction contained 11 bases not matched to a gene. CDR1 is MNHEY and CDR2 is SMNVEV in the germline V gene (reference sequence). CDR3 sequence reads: CASSSAGTVSAEAFF. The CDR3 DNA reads TGTGCCAGCAGTTCCGCCGGGACAGTCTCAGCTGAAGCTTTCTTT.

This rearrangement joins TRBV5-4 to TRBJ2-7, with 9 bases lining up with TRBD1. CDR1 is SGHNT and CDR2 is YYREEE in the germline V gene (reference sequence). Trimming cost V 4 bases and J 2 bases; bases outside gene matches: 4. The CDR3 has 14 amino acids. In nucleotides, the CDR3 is TGTGCCAGCAGCCGGGGACAGGGTCCCTACGAGCAGTACTTC. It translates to CASSRGQGPYEQYF.

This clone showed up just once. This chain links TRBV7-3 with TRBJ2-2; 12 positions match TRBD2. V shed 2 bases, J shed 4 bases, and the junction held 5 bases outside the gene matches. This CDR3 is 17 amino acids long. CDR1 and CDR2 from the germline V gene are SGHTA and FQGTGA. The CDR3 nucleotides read TGTGCCAGCAGCTTACAACTAGCGGGAGGCCCCACCGGGGAGCTGTTTTTT. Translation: CASSLQLAGGPTGELFF.

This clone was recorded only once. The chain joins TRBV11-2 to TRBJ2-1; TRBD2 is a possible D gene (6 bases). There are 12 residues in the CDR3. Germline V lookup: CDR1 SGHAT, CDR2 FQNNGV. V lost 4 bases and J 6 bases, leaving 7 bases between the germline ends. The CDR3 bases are TGTGCCAGCAGCTCACTAGCCAATGAGCAGTTCTTC. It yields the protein CASSSLANEQFF.

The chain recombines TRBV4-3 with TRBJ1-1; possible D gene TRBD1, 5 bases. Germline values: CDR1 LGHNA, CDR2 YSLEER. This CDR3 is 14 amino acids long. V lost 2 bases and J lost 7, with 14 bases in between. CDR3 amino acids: CASSQWQGGGEAFF. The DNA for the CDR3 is TGCGCCAGCAGCCAATGGCAGGGTGGTGGTGAAGCTTTCTTT.

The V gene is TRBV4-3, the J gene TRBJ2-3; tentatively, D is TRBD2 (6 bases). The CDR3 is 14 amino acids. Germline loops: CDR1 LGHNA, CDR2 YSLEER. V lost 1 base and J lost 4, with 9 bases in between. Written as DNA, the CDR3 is TGCGCCAGCAGCCAAGCGGGAGTCTCAGATACGCAGTATTTT. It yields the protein CASSQAGVSDTQYF.

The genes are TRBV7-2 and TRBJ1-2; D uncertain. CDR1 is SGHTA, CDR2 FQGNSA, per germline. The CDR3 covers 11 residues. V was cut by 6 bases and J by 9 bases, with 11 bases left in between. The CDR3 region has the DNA TGTGCCAGCAGTCCCGGGGTGCGCTACACCTTC. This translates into CASSPGVRYTF.

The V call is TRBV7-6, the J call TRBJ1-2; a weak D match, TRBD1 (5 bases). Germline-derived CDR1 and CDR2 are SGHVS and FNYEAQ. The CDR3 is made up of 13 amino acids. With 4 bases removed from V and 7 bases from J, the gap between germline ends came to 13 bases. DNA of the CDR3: TGTGCCAGCAGCTCCCGGGGGAAGAGTGGCTACACCTTC. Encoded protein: CASSSRGKSGYTF.

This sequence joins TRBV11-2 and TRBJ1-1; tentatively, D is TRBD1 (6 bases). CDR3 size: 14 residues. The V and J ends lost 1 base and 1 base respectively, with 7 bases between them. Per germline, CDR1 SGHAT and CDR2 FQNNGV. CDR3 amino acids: CASSLVGGNTEAFF. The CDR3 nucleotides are TGTGCCAGCAGCTTAGTAGGGGGGAACACTGAAGCTTTCTTT.

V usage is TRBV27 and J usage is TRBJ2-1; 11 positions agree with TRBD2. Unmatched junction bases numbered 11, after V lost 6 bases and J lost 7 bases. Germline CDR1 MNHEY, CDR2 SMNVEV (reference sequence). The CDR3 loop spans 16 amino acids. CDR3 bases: TGTGCCAGCAGCGTATGGGGGACTAGCGGAAGGAATGAGCAGTTCTTC. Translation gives CASSVWGTSGRNEQFF.

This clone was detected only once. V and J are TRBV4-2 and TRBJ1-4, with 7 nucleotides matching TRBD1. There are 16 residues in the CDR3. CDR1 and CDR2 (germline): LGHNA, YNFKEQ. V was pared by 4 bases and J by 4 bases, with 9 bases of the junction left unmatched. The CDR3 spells CASSRDSGQFNEKLFF. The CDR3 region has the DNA TGTGCCAGCAGCCGGGATTCGGGACAGTTTAATGAAAAACTGTTTTTT.

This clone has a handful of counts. CDR3 in DNA: TGCGCCAGCAGCTTGGCCCCTAGCGGGAGCTTAGAGACCCAGTACTTC. It is translated as CASSLAPSGSLETQYF. The chain links TRBV5-1 to TRBJ2-5, with 10 bases fitting TRBD2. J lost 4 bases, V lost 0 bases, and 6 bases had no gene match. The CDR3 length is 16 residues. CDR1 and CDR2 (germline): SGHRS, YFSETQ.

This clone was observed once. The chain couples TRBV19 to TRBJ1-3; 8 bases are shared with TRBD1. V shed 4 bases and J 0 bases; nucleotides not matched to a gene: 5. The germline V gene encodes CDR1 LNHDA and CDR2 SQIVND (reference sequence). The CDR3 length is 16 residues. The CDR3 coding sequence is TGTGCCAGTAGTAGCCCAGGGGGCTACTCTGGAAACACCATATATTTT. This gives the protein CASSSPGGYSGNTIYF.

The CDR3 loop is CASSLSVTGNTGELFF. CDR3 in DNA: TGTGCCAGCAGTTTATCCGTGACAGGAAACACCGGGGAGCTGTTTTTT. This chain uses TRBV27 with TRBJ2-2; tentatively, D is TRBD1 (6 bases). The CDR3 sequence is 16 residues long. CDR1 and CDR2 (germline): MNHEY, SMNVEV (reference sequence). Deletions cut 0 bases from V and 2 bases from J, with 10 bases between.

CDR3: CASSSPLGGTTEAFF. For the CDR3, the DNA is TGTGCCAGCAGTTCCCCCTTGGGGGGTACCACTGAAGCTTTCTTT. J is TRBJ1-1 and V is TRBV28, with a tentative D call TRBD1 (5 bases). Trimming removed 4 bases from V and 4 bases from J, with 16 bases in between. CDR3 size: 15 residues. Germline CDR1 reads MDHEN; CDR2 reads SYDVKM.

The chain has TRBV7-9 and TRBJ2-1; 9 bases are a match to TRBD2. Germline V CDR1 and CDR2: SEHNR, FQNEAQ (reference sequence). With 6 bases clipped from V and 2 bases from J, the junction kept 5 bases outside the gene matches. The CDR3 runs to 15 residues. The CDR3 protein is CASRYSGSTYNEQFF. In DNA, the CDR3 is TGTGCCAGCAGATATAGCGGGAGCACCTACAATGAGCAGTTCTTC. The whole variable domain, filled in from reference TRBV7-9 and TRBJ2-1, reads DTGVSQNPRHKITKRGQNVTFRCDPISEHNRLYWYRQTLGQGPEFLTYFQNEAQLEKSRLLSDRFSAERPKGSFSTLEIQRTEQGDSAMYLCASRYSGSTYNEQFFGPGTRLTVL.

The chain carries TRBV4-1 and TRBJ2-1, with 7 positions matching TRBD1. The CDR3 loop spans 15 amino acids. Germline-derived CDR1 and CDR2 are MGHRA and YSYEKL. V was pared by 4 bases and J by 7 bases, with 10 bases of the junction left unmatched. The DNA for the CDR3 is TGCGCCAGCAGCCCCCGGGTAGGGGGCTCGAATGAGCAGTTCTTC. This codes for CASSPRVGGSNEQFF.

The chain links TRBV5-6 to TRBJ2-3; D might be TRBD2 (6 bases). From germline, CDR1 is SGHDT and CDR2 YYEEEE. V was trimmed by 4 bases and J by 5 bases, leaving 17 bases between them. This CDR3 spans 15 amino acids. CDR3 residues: CASSPDVGGQDTQYF. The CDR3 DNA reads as TGTGCCAGCAGCCCGGACGTCGGGGGTCAAGATACGCAGTATTTT.

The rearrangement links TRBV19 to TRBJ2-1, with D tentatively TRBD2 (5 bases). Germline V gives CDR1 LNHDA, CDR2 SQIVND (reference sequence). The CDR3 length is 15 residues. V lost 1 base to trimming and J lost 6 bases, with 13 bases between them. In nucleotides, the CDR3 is TGTGCCAGTAGTATAGCGGCGGGTTCCCCCAATGAGCAGTTCTTC. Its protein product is CASSIAAGSPNEQFF.

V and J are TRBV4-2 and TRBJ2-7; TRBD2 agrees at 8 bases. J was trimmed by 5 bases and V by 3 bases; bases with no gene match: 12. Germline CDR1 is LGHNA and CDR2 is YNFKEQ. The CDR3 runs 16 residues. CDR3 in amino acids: CASSQTIAGSYNEQYF. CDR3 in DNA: TGTGCCAGCAGCCAGACCATAGCGGGATCGTACAACGAGCAGTACTTC.

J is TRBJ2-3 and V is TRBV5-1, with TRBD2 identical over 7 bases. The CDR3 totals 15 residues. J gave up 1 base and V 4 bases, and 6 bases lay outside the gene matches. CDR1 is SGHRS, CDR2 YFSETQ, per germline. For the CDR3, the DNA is TGCGCCAGCAGCCTCCGACTAGCTGGCACAGATACGCAGTATTTT. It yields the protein CASSLRLAGTDTQYF. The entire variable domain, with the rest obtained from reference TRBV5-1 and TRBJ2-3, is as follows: KAGVTQTPRYLIKTRGQQVTLSCSPISGHRSVSWYQQTPGQGLQFLFEYFSETQRNKGNFPGRFSGRQFSNSRSEMNVSTLELGDSALYLCASSLRLAGTDTQYFGPGTRLTVL.

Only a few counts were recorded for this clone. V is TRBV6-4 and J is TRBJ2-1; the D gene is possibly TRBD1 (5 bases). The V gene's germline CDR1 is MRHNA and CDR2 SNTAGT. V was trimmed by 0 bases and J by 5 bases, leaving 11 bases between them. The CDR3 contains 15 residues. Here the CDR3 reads CASSDSGQDHNEQFF. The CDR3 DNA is TGTGCCAGCAGTGACTCGGGGCAGGACCACAATGAGCAGTTCTTC.

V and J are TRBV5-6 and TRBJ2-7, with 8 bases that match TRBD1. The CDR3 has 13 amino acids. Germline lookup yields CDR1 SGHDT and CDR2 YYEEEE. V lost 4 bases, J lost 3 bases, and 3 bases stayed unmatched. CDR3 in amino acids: CASSQGAVYEQYF. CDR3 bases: TGTGCCAGCAGCCAGGGGGCCGTCTACGAGCAGTACTTC.

CDR3 region: CATSRARSGRGYEQYF. CDR3 sequence (DNA): TGTGCCACCAGCAGAGCCCGTAGCGGGAGAGGTTACGAGCAGTACTTC. The chain is built from TRBV15 and TRBJ2-7, with 9 bases lining up with TRBD2. Germline CDR1 and CDR2: LNHNV and YYDKDF (reference sequence). V trimming: 1 base; J trimming: 4 bases; junction bases outside the gene matches: 8. The CDR3 covers 16 residues.